This T cell receptor (beta chain) was captured by sequencing in a study of PD-L1 blockade in urothelial cancer. The wider study: Bladder-origin urothelial cancer in males described about 90% of the 29 patients. Blood analysis took place 3 weeks (second dose) and 6 weeks after treatment start.

Clones were sequenced by immunoSEQ multiplex PCR, and TCRdb holds only the in-frame ones, with some missing. The sample lists tens of thousands of clones, 84% occurring once. Germline values: CDR1 MNHNS, CDR2 SASEGT. With 6 bases removed from V and 1 base from J, the gap between germline ends came to 18 bases. The CDR3 is 16 amino acids. Time point in this sample: pretreatment peripheral blood. The sample was PBMCs, taken around atezolizumab (anti-PD-L1) treatment. The chain couples TRBV6-1 to TRBJ1-1; D is perhaps TRBD1 (5 bases). The TCR was taken from a woman aged 70-85 years with urothelial cancer. The CDR3 loop is CASRENPGRGNTEAFF. The DNA of the CDR3 is TGTGCCAGCAGAGAAAACCCGGGGCGGGGGAACACTGAAGCTTTCTTT.